The T cell receptor beta chain under discussion was sequenced for a study of T-cell memory formation after mild COVID-19. About this clonotype itself: Its antigen is undetermined.

Study-wide findings and caveats: Whether second-wave clones peaking at day 37 were SARS-CoV-2 specific went unconfirmed. Within pre-infection memory, some responding clones were found, suggesting cross-reactive memory joined. Contracting CD4+ clones sat mainly in CM and EM; CD8+ in EMRA.

This CDR3 has 12 amino acids. The ends were cut back, 5 bases at V and 0 bases at J, with 5 bases in the middle. The germline V gene encodes CDR1 SQVTM and CDR2 ANQGSEA. cDNA libraries for TCR alpha and TCR beta, carrying sample barcodes and UMIs, came from 5'RACE with constant-segment primers. In TCRdb, the 5' RACE reads were re-called with MiXCR into one record per CDR3 protein. Of 300,000 to 400,000 distinct CDR3 sequences in the sample, around 21% were seen once. This TCR came from an adult woman who had mild COVID-19 (a few samples of this study predate the infection). Cell type and time point are not known. The specimen was PBMCs or a T cell subset sorted from them (not recorded which). The genes are TRBV29-1 and TRBJ1-3; no reliable D call. The CDR3: CSVRSSGNTIYF. As DNA, the CDR3 is TGCAGCGTTCGGAGCTCTGGAAACACCATATATTTT.